The 27 T cell receptor beta chains below all came from one sample that was sequenced in a study of tumour-infiltrating T cells in Burkitt lymphoma. The data were produced by immunoSEQ multiplex PCR, yet TCRdb's version contains in-frame clones alone and is incomplete. This sample has roughly 7,400 clones, with about a sixth found just once. The specimen was tumor tissue. The receptors come from a human donor with diffuse large B-cell lymphoma.

V usage is TRBV5-1 and J usage is TRBJ2-7; 8 bases map to TRBD2. CDR3 length equals 16 residues. The V gene's germline CDR1 is SGHRS and CDR2 YFSETQ. The V gene end was trimmed by 0 bases and the J gene end by 0 bases; junction bases not matched to a gene: 5. Here the CDR3 DNA reads TGCGCCAGCAGCTTGGGAGCGGGAGCGAACTCCTACGAGCAGTACTTC. It is translated as CASSLGAGANSYEQYF. The full variable domain, rest sourced from reference TRBV5-1 and TRBJ2-7, is KAGVTQTPRYLIKTRGQQVTLSCSPISGHRSVSWYQQTPGQGLQFLFEYFSETQRNKGNFPGRFSGRQFSNSRSEMNVSTLELGDSALYLCASSLGAGANSYEQYFGPGTRLTVT.

This clone was picked up a small number of times. This rearrangement joins TRBV19 to TRBJ2-6; D might be TRBD2 (6 bases). Trimming took off 7 bases at V and 0 bases at J, with 22 bases between the two ends. The germline gives CDR1 LNHDA, CDR2 SQIVND (reference sequence). The CDR3 totals 19 residues. CDR3 nucleotide sequence: TGTGCCAGTACCACCGCCCGGTTTTGGGGGGACTCTGGGGCCAACGTCCTGACTTTC. It yields the protein CASTTARFWGDSGANVLTF.

V and J are TRBV7-9 and TRBJ1-2; D is uncertain. CDR1 is SEHNR, CDR2 FQNEAQ, per germline (reference sequence). The V and J ends lost 1 base and 6 bases respectively, with 3 bases between them. The CDR3 has 11 residues. CDR3 DNA sequence: TGTGCCAGCAGCTTAGTTAATGGCTACACCTTC. Protein sequence: CASSLVNGYTF.

With regard to this clone: The identical CDR3 is also encoded by other nucleotide sequences in the sample. This chain connects TRBV18 to TRBJ2-3; 8 bases map to TRBD1. The CDR3 has 13 amino acids. V dropped 4 bases and J dropped 4; count of bases not matched to a gene: 1. The germline CDR1 and CDR2 sequences are KGHSH and LQKENI. CDR3 region: CASSRTGPDTQYF. The CDR3 region has the DNA TGTGCCAGCTCACGGACAGGGCCAGATACGCAGTATTTT.

This clone was seen only a few times. V is TRBV4-2 and J is TRBJ2-3, with 12 bases matching TRBD2. The CDR3 sequence is 20 residues long. Germline loops: CDR1 LGHNA, CDR2 YNFKEQ. J was trimmed by 4 bases and V by 3 bases; bases with no gene match: 17. CDR3 DNA sequence: TGTGCCAGCAGCCACCCCGGGACTAGCGGGTTATATGCCGCGGCAGATACGCAGTATTTT. It codes for CASSHPGTSGLYAAADTQYF.

This clone was detected a few times. The chain couples TRBV27 to TRBJ2-7, with 12 bases identical to TRBD2. V shed 5 bases, J shed 3 bases, and the junction held 5 bases outside the gene matches. The germline V gene has CDR1 MNHEY and CDR2 SMNVEV (reference sequence). The CDR3 is made up of 15 amino acids. CDR3 sequence (DNA): TGTGCCAGCAGTAACCGGACTAGCGGGATCTACGAGCAGTACTTC. Amino acid sequence: CASSNRTSGIYEQYF.

This clone was recorded a few times. The rearrangement joins TRBV6-5 to TRBJ2-7; 9 bases are shared with TRBD1. Trimming took 5 bases from V and 4 from J; bases not matched to a gene: 6. CDR1 and CDR2 (germline): MNHEY, SVGAGI. This CDR3 contains 14 residues. The CDR3 reads CASSPRTGEYEQYF. The CDR3 DNA reads as TGTGCCAGCAGTCCCCGGACAGGGGAGTACGAGCAGTACTTC.

This sequence joins TRBV9 and TRBJ2-7; D gene uncertain. CDR3 length equals 12 residues. CDR1 is SGDLS, CDR2 YYNGEE, per germline. Deletions cut 2 bases from V and 6 bases from J, with 9 bases between. The CDR3 reads CASSVGNSEQYF. As DNA, the CDR3 is TGTGCCAGCAGCGTTGGGAATAGCGAGCAGTACTTC.

This clone came up a few times. V and J are TRBV7-8 and TRBJ2-3; no definite D call. The germline gives CDR1 SGHVS, CDR2 FQNEAQ. V lost 2 bases and J lost 5, with 8 bases in between. The CDR3 contains 13 residues. CDR3: CASSLFFEDTQYF. The CDR3 DNA follows: TGTGCCAGCAGCTTATTCTTCGAAGATACGCAGTATTTT.

The genes are TRBV16 and TRBJ2-6; D is undetermined. The V end lost 3 bases, the J end lost 2 bases, and 5 bases lay between the germline ends. The CDR3 extends over 14 amino acids. In germline, CDR1 is KGHSY, CDR2 FQNENV. CDR3 bases: TGTGCCAGCAGCCACGGTGCTGGGGCCAACGTCCTGACTTTC. Protein sequence: CASSHGAGANVLTF.

V gene TRBV7-9 combines with J gene TRBJ2-5; TRBD2 aligns across 11 bases. CDR3 length equals 16 residues. The ends lost 5 bases at V and 5 bases at J; junction bases unmatched: 10. Germline V gene lookup returns CDR1 SEHNR and CDR2 FQNEAQ (reference sequence). In nucleotides, the CDR3 is TGTGCCAGCAGCCCTGCTCGACTAGCGGGACGGGAGACCCAGTACTTC. Its translation is CASSPARLAGRETQYF.

This clone has more than one count but fewer than ten. The junction differs from germline at one of its ends, possibly a read error. Distinct nucleotide sequences in the sample also encode this CDR3. This chain joins TRBV7-9 and TRBJ2-5, with TRBD1 as a possible D gene (5 bases). The CDR3 has 13 residues. Germline V gene lookup returns CDR1 SEHNR and CDR2 FQNEAQ (reference sequence). CDR3 nucleotides: TGTGCCAGCAGCTTAAGGGGCGCAGAGACCCAATACTTC. It yields the protein CASSLRGAETQYF.

The V gene is TRBV4-3, the J gene TRBJ2-6; unclear D gene. Germline CDR1 LGHNA, CDR2 YSLEER. The CDR3 spans 13 residues. V lost 6 bases and J lost 4, with 7 bases in between. The DNA of the CDR3 is TGCGCCAGCAGTCCCTTGGGGGCCAACGTCCTGACTTTC. This gives the protein CASSPLGANVLTF.

The V call is TRBV6-4, the J call TRBJ2-1; 9 nucleotides line up with TRBD2. The CDR3 spans 24 residues. The V segment lost 2 bases and the J segment 4 bases; nucleotides outside the gene matches: 30. The V gene's germline CDR1 is MRHNA and CDR2 SNTAGT. The CDR3: CASSDSGIAGDLVTLHHTYNEQFF. DNA for the CDR3: TGTGCCAGCAGTGACAGCGGAATAGCGGGAGATCTCGTCACGCTTCACCATACATACAATGAGCAGTTCTTC.

This clone was seen only a few times. The CDR3 DNA reads as TGTGCCAGCTCCCCCACAGGGAATTACGAGCAGTACTTC. The encoded protein is CASSPTGNYEQYF. This rearrangement joins TRBV18 to TRBJ2-7, with D tentatively TRBD1 (6 bases). This CDR3 has 13 amino acids. Trimming took off 6 bases at V and 4 bases at J, with 13 bases between the two ends. Looked up from germline, CDR1 is KGHSH and CDR2 is LQKENI.

This clone was recorded a few times. The V gene is TRBV9, the J gene TRBJ2-2, with TRBD2 identical over 14 bases. In germline, CDR1 is SGDLS, CDR2 YYNGEE. Trimming took 5 bases from V and 2 from J; bases not matched to a gene: 5. The CDR3 sequence is 17 residues long. CDR3 in DNA: TGTGCCAGCAGTGGACTAGCGGGAGGATCCAACACCGGGGAGCTGTTTTTT. Translating gives CASSGLAGGSNTGELFF.

V is TRBV28 and J is TRBJ2-5; perhaps TRBD2 as D (5 bases). V was shortened by 7 bases and J by 1 base, with 13 bases between the two germline ends. The CDR3 is 14 amino acids. Germline V lookup: CDR1 MDHEN, CDR2 SYDVKM. Here the CDR3 DNA reads TGTGCCAGCACGAGCGGAACCGCCCAAGAGACCCAGTACTTC. This codes for CASTSGTAQETQYF.

This clone occurred a few times. The V gene is TRBV4-1, the J gene TRBJ2-7; either TRBD1 or TRBD2 may fit D (6 bases each). With 4 bases removed from V and 4 bases from J, the gap between germline ends came to 14 bases. This CDR3 has 14 amino acids. The germline V gene has CDR1 MGHRA and CDR2 YSYEKL. The CDR3 DNA is TGCGCCAGCAGCCCAGCAAAGGGGGGTTACGAGCAGTACTTC. This translates into CASSPAKGGYEQYF.

This chain links TRBV4-1 with TRBJ2-3, with D possibly matching TRBD1 (5 bases). Trimming left V 0 bases short and J 0 bases short, with 13 bases between. Germline V lookup: CDR1 MGHRA, CDR2 YSYEKL. The CDR3 length is 17 residues. DNA of the CDR3: TGCGCCAGCAGCCAAGATGAAGGGGCAGGGAGCACAGATACGCAGTATTTT. Translated, it gives CASSQDEGAGSTDTQYF.

This sequence joins TRBV4-2 and TRBJ2-1; 16 bases are a match to TRBD2. V shed 7 bases, J shed 8 bases, and the junction held 2 bases outside the gene matches. This CDR3 has 14 amino acids. Germline CDR1 and CDR2: LGHNA and YNFKEQ. This CDR3 is CASKGTSGGDEQFF. The CDR3 region has the DNA TGTGCCAGCAAAGGGACTAGCGGGGGGGATGAGCAGTTCTTC.

The chain recombines TRBV13 with TRBJ2-6; 8 bases map to TRBD1. Trimming cost V 5 bases and J 4 bases; bases outside gene matches: 4. This CDR3 comprises 15 residues. CDR1 is PRHDT and CDR2 is FYEKMQ in the germline V gene (reference sequence). CDR3 sequence: CASSQDRAGANVLTF. The CDR3 DNA sequence: TGTGCCAGCAGCCAGGACAGGGCCGGGGCCAACGTCCTGACTTTC.

The chain couples TRBV18 to TRBJ2-3; unclear D gene. Trimming removed 2 bases from V and 6 bases from J, with 24 bases in between. This CDR3 spans 18 amino acids. The germline CDR1 and CDR2 sequences are KGHSH and LQKENI. The CDR3 DNA sequence: TGTGCCAGCTCACCAATCTCGGCGGATTCATTCCCACACGATACGCAGTATTTT. It yields the protein CASSPISADSFPHDTQYF.

The chain joins TRBV6-5 to TRBJ1-2; no definite D call. The V and J ends lost 2 bases and 8 bases respectively, with 15 bases between them. The germline CDR1 and CDR2 sequences are MNHEY and SVGAGI. CDR3 length: 14 amino acids. The CDR3 reads CASSYGYEGEGYTF. The CDR3 nucleotides are TGTGCCAGCAGTTACGGGTACGAGGGCGAGGGCTACACCTTC.

Concerning this clone itself: Other DNA sequences in the same sample also yield this CDR3. The V and J genes are TRBV6-5 and TRBJ2-2; TRBD1 might be the D (6 bases). The CDR3 consists of 15 residues. The ends were cut back, 7 bases at V and 4 bases at J, with 16 bases in the middle. From germline, CDR1 is MNHEY and CDR2 SVGAGI. In DNA, the CDR3 is TGTGCCAGCAAGACAGGCGGCCGGGCCACCGGGGAGCTGTTTTTT. Translating gives CASKTGGRATGELFF.

The CDR3 DNA sequence: TGTGCCAGCAGCTCCGGGACTAGCGGGACCCAAGAGACCCAGTACTTC. Translating it yields CASSSGTSGTQETQYF. The gene calls are TRBV11-2 and TRBJ2-5, with 13 positions matching TRBD2. Germline V gene data show CDR1 as SGHAT and CDR2 as FQNNGV. This CDR3 comprises 16 residues. The ends lost 4 bases at V and 1 base at J; junction bases unmatched: 3.

In DNA form, the CDR3 reads TGTGCCAGTAGTATAGATCAGGGGGCGCGGAATGAGCAGTTCTTC. Residues: CASSIDQGARNEQFF. V gene TRBV19 combines with J gene TRBJ2-1; 8 nucleotides agree with TRBD1. V shed 0 bases, J shed 7 bases, and the junction held 5 bases outside the gene matches. The CDR3 loop spans 15 amino acids. Germline V gene lookup returns CDR1 LNHDA and CDR2 SQIVND (reference sequence).

The chain combines TRBV6-6 with TRBJ1-5; D unclear. V lost 5 bases and J lost 5, with 10 bases in between. Germline loops: CDR1 MNHNY, CDR2 SVGAGI (reference sequence). This CDR3 has 13 residues. CDR3 nucleotide sequence: TGTGCCAGCAGTCGGAGGGAAGATCAGCCCCAGCATTTT. Its protein is CASSRREDQPQHF.